The rows below give T cell receptor beta chains drawn from one sample of a study of naive and memory T cell subsets. One entry per CDR3 protein, called by TCRdb with MiXCR from the 5' RACE reads. Of 20,000 to 30,000 distinct CDR3 sequences in the sample, approximately 22% were seen once. These receptors were collected from a female donor in good health. Each CDR3 is given with its conserved first and last residue. Clone sizes are given selectively: once, few, many, or a class where the clone is expanded.

CDR3aa,v_gene,abundance,len,j_gene
CASSFFSGSYEQYF,TRBV13,NA,14,TRBJ2-7
CASSPGQGPFEQYF,TRBV7-7,medium-sized,14,TRBJ2-7
CASGPGQGRETQYF,TRBV12-5,once,14,TRBJ2-5
CSAGKDRDTEAFF,TRBV20-1,medium-sized,13,TRBJ1-1
CASSKIRGNQPQHF,TRBV7-9,NA,14,TRBJ1-5
CASSMGGLGKEQFF,TRBV19,many,14,TRBJ2-1
CASSLFRAGVSTDTQYF,TRBV7-2,NA,17,TRBJ2-3
CATSRRQGNEQYF,TRBV15,many,13,TRBJ2-7
CASSPGQYMNTEAFF,TRBV6-5,few,15,TRBJ1-1
CASSERGGDTEAFF,TRBV6-1,NA,14,TRBJ1-1
CASSFKRMTFEQYF,TRBV12-3/TRBV12-4,NA,14,TRBJ2-7
CASSRLAGNTGELFF,TRBV6-5,NA,15,TRBJ2-2
CATIMAGEAFF,TRBV27,NA,11,TRBJ1-1
CSARVEVTQYF,TRBV20-1,medium-sized,11,TRBJ2-3
CSAINSGIRVGELFF,TRBV20-1,medium-sized,15,TRBJ2-2
CASSLARSGRSGYTF,TRBV7-2,NA,15,TRBJ1-2
CASSLGGGQETQYF,TRBV11-2,medium-sized,14,TRBJ2-5
CSVVSAGNQPQHF,TRBV29-1,NA,13,TRBJ1-5
CAVGWEGELFF,TRBV7-7,few,11,TRBJ2-2
CAISESKGGYSYEQYF,TRBV10-3,many,16,TRBJ2-7
CAISETPGRMNYGYTF,TRBV10-3,NA,16,TRBJ1-2
CAISGGLARETQYF,TRBV10-3,NA,14,TRBJ2-5
CASSPPVAGGSHNEQFF,TRBV18,many,17,TRBJ2-1
CSVFSGIYNEQFF,TRBV29-1,many,13,TRBJ2-1
CASSLLTNSNQPQHF,TRBV5-6,NA,15,TRBJ1-5
CASSLGASTDTQYF,TRBV5-1,NA,14,TRBJ2-3
CASSQLGQLEAFF,TRBV5-1,NA,13,TRBJ1-1
CASSKQATNEKLFF,TRBV7-9,NA,14,TRBJ1-4
CATSRQGSGANVLTF,TRBV15,many,15,TRBJ2-6
CSARDGTGEAYEQYF,TRBV20-1,NA,15,TRBJ2-7
CSARQLTYGYTF,TRBV20-1,many,12,TRBJ1-2
CASSFPGGRAYEQYF,TRBV7-9,NA,15,TRBJ2-7
CASSEAGQAYEQFF,TRBV6-1,NA,14,TRBJ2-1
CSARRGAYYGYTF,TRBV20-1,NA,13,TRBJ1-2
CSARSGGGSQPQHF,TRBV20-1,few,14,TRBJ1-5
CASNVVGRPRQSNYGYTF,TRBV5-6,NA,18,TRBJ1-2
CSAALLRQGYEQYF,TRBV29-1,many,14,TRBJ2-7
CASSLDSSGTDTQYF,TRBV7-2,many,15,TRBJ2-3
CASSLALEANSPLHF,TRBV7-8,medium-sized,15,TRBJ1-6
CASSPVKIGTETQYF,TRBV18,few,15,TRBJ2-5
CASSLGRINYGYTF,TRBV7-2,few,14,TRBJ1-2
CASSLQGDTDTQYF,TRBV5-1,NA,14,TRBJ2-3
CSVEPTRTGGHGYTF,TRBV29-1,few,15,TRBJ1-2
CSAPVRGDTDTQYF,TRBV29-1,many,14,TRBJ2-3